Listed below are T cell receptor beta chains from one sample, sequenced in a study of T cell changes during pregnancy in multiple sclerosis. TCRdb's table, derived via immunoSEQ multiplex PCR, lists solely in-frame clones and lacks some. The sample has some 20,000 clones, over 85% seen once; the top ten hold 5.3%. Sequenced material: CD8+ T cells from peripheral blood mononuclear cells, taken in the second trimester of pregnancy. All receptors come from a female donor in good health, enrolled as a control in a pregnancy study. Both conserved end residues are part of each CDR3. A D gene is named only where the DNA matches it firmly. Clone size appears in some rows only: once, few, many, or a class for an expanded clone.

d_call j_call v_call clone_size cdr3_nt cdr3_aa
. TRBJ1-2 TRBV19 . TGTGCCAGTAGTATGAGTCGGTCAGGCTATGGCTACACCTTC CASSMSRSGYGYTF
. TRBJ2-2 TRBV6-1 . TGTGCCAGCAGTATGGGGCGTACCGGGGAGCTGTTTTTT CASSMGRTGELFF
TRBD1 TRBJ1-4 TRBV9 . TGTGCCAGCAGCAAGCAGGGGGCAGCTAATGAAAAACTGTTTTTT CASSKQGAANEKLFF
TRBD1 TRBJ2-2 TRBV19 . TGTGCCAGTAAACAGGGGGTGGACACCGGGGAGCTGTTTTTT CASKQGVDTGELFF
TRBD2 TRBJ2-7 TRBV5-3 . TGTGCCAGAAGCTTGAGACTAGCGGGAGGCCACGAGCAGTACTTC CARSLRLAGGHEQYF
. TRBJ1-4 TRBV11-2 . TGTGCCAGCAGCTTAGGAGGGGGGGGCAAAGAAAAACTGTTTTTT CASSLGGGGKEKLFF
. TRBJ1-1 TRBV27 . TGTGCCAGCAGTTTAACGGGAACGGGGTACGAGGCTTTCTTT CASSLTGTGYEAFF
TRBD1 TRBJ2-7 TRBV30 . TGTGCCGGGACAGAAAGCTCCTACGAGCAGTACTTC CAGTESSYEQYF
. TRBJ2-6 TRBV2 once TGTGCCATGCTTCCGGTTCCTGGGGCCAACGTCCTGACTTTC CAMLPVPGANVLTF
. TRBJ1-5 TRBV19 . TGTGCCAGTAGTATGGGCAGTTATAGCAATCAGCCCCAGCATTTT CASSMGSYSNQPQHF
. TRBJ1-1 TRBV19 . TGTGCCAGTAGTGTATCGGGGGGGACTGAAGCTTTCTTT CASSVSGGTEAFF
TRBD2 TRBJ2-3 TRBV2 . TGTGCCAGCAGTGGAAGGACTAGCGGAGAAAGGGGCCCAGATACGCAGTATTTT CASSGRTSGERGPDTQYF
. TRBJ1-2 TRBV10-3 . TGTGCCATCAGTGAGGGCAACTATGGCTACACCTTC CAISEGNYGYTF